This T cell receptor beta chain stems from a study of lung T cells in sarcoidosis with Löfgren's syndrome. TCRdb used MiXCR to reprocess the reads, holding one entry per CDR3 protein. The repertoire holds roughly 63,000 distinct CDR3 sequences, with 21% as singletons. Sequenced input: CD4+ T cells from PBMCs. The TCR comes from a human donor with sarcoidosis (Löfgren's syndrome or another form), or a control subject (not recorded which).

This CDR3 is CASGALNTEAFF. CDR3 in DNA: TGTGCCAGCGGAGCTTTGAACACTGAAGCTTTCTTT. The rearrangement links TRBV3-1 to TRBJ1-1, with D unresolved. The V gene lost 8 bases and the J gene lost 0 bases, with 7 bases spanning the gap. Germline CDR1 reads LGHDT; CDR2 reads YNNKEL (reference sequence). The length of the CDR3 is 12 residues.